Given below is one T cell receptor beta chain in context. Its antigen is unknown. This sample was included in a study of post-analysis software for immune sequencing data. Study-level background: The cohort encompassed relapsing-remitting, secondary progressive and progressive-relapsing multiple sclerosis disease courses.

Study results and caveats: Significantly lower normalized Chao1 diversity was found in patients with multiple sclerosis relative to controls. A handful of TRBV segments occurring more often in patients than controls included TRBV5-6, TRBV5-1 and TRBV20-1.

TCR beta cDNA libraries included unique molecular identifiers. From around 1 to 9.1 million T cells, 400,000 to 600,000 cDNA molecules were obtained. Via MiXCR, TCRdb re-called the PCR reads, giving one row per CDR3 protein. The data contain about 770,000 distinct CDR3 sequences, roughly 50% of them seen just once; the ten biggest clones take up roughly 4.9%. CDR3 length equals 14 residues. Trimming took off 3 bases at V and 5 bases at J, with 13 bases between the two ends. The germline gives CDR1 DFQATT, CDR2 SNEGSKA (reference sequence). V usage is TRBV20-1 and J usage is TRBJ1-4; TRBD1 might be the D (5 bases). The sequenced sample was blood. This clonotype originated in a girl between 5 and 17 years old with multiple sclerosis. The CDR3 protein is CSASGAEGNEKLFF. The CDR3 DNA sequence: TGCAGTGCTAGTGGGGCCGAGGGGAATGAAAAACTGTTTTTT.